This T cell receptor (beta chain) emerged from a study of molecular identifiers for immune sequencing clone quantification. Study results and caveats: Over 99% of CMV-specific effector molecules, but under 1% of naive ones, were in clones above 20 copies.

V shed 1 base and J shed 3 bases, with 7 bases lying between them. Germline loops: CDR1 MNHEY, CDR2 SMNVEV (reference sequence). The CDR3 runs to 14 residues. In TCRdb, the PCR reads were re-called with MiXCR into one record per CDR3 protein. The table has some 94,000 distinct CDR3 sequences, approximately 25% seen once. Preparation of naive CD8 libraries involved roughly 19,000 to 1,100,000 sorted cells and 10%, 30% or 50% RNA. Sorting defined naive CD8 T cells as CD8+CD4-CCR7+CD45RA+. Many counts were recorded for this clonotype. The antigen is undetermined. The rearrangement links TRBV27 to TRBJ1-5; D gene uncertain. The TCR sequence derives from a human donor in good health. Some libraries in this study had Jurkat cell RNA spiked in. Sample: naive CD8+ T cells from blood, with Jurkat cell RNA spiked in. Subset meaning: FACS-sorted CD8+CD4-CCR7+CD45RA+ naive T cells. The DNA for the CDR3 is TGTGCCAGCAGTTTATACACTACCAATCAGCCCCAGCATTTT. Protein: CASSLYTTNQPQHF.